The 17 T cell receptor beta chains below were found in one sample sequenced in a study of blood T cell repertoires in COVID-19. The protocol was immunoSEQ multiplex PCR, while the TCRdb copy is restricted to in-frame clones and leaves out a portion. The table records some 400,000 clones, around nine tenths of them present only once. The source material was PBMCs or T cells enriched from blood (not recorded which). These receptors originate from a woman in her twenties or thirties who had recovered from COVID-19.

The chain has TRBV4-2 and TRBJ2-7; 10 bases align to TRBD1. After removal of 4 bases from V and 6 bases from J, the junction contained 12 bases not matched to a gene. The germline gives CDR1 LGHNA, CDR2 YNFKEQ. The CDR3 covers 16 residues. The CDR3: CASSRRQGAILGEQYF. CDR3 DNA sequence: TGTGCCAGCAGCCGACGACAGGGGGCTATTTTGGGCGAGCAGTACTTC.

This clone was picked up one time. The genes are TRBV6-5 and TRBJ1-2, with TRBD1 as a possible D gene (5 bases). This CDR3 comprises 16 residues. Germline CDR1 is MNHEY and CDR2 is SVGAGI. Trimming left V 1 base short and J 4 bases short, with 16 bases between. The CDR3 DNA reads as TGTGCCAGCAGTTACTTGGCCACGGGAGGGGTCTATGGCTACACCTTC. Encoded protein: CASSYLATGGVYGYTF.

This clone was found a few times. This chain connects TRBV5-4 to TRBJ2-7, with D possibly matching TRBD2 (5 bases). The CDR3 has 14 amino acids. Germline CDR1 SGHNT, CDR2 YYREEE (reference sequence). Trimming took off 0 bases at V and 3 bases at J, with 10 bases between the two ends. CDR3 in amino acids: CASSLGGPFYEQYF. DNA of the CDR3: TGTGCCAGCAGCTTGGGAGGGCCGTTCTACGAGCAGTACTTC.

This clone was detected a few times. As DNA, the CDR3 is TGTGCCAGCAGCTCAGTGACAGGGTACAGGCCACCCCTCCACTTT. It yields the protein CASSSVTGYRPPLHF. V and J are TRBV28 and TRBJ1-6, with 7 bases identical to TRBD1. The V and J ends lost 6 bases and 11 bases, in that order; junction bases with no gene match: 13. CDR1 MDHEN and CDR2 SYDVKM come from the germline V gene. This CDR3 comprises 15 residues. Drawing the rest from reference TRBV28 and TRBJ1-6, the complete variable domain is DVKVTQSSRYLVKRTGEKVFLECVQDMDHENMFWYRQDPGLGLRLIYFSYDVKMKEKGDIPEGYSVSREKKERFSLILESASTNQTSMYLCASSSVTGYRPPLHFGNGTRLTVT.

This clone has only a few counts. The chain's CDR3 is CASSLRTGGGNSSPLHF. The CDR3 DNA reads as TGCGCCAGCAGCTTGCGGACAGGGGGCGGCAATAGTTCACCCCTCCACTTT. The chain couples TRBV5-1 to TRBJ1-6; 11 bases are a match to TRBD1. The germline gives CDR1 SGHRS, CDR2 YFSETQ. CDR3 length equals 17 residues. The junction had 9 bases not matched to a gene; V was cut back by 1 base and J by 9 bases.

This chain connects TRBV27 to TRBJ1-2, with a weak D call TRBD1 (6 bases). V lost 3 bases to trimming and J lost 6 bases, with 11 bases between them. The germline V gene has CDR1 MNHEY and CDR2 SMNVEV (reference sequence). The CDR3 is made up of 13 amino acids. The CDR3 loop is CASSFGGADGYTF. CDR3 bases: TGTGCCAGCAGTTTTGGGGGGGCCGATGGCTACACCTTC.

The chain couples TRBV27 to TRBJ2-5; 10 bases match TRBD2. CDR3 length equals 19 residues. Trimming at V came to 6 bases and at J to 2 bases, leaving 18 bases not matched to a gene. The germline V gene encodes CDR1 MNHEY and CDR2 SMNVEV (reference sequence). CDR3 sequence: CASRREHYGLAGEQETQYF. In nucleotides, the CDR3 is TGTGCCAGCAGGAGGGAGCATTATGGGCTAGCGGGGGAACAAGAGACCCAGTACTTC.

This clone appeared once. This chain connects TRBV12-2 to TRBJ1-2; the listed D gene, TRBD1, was not tested against the DNA. TRBV12-2 is classified as a pseudogene. CDR3 length: 15 amino acids. CDR3 in amino acids: CASRLATGKNYGYTF. Written as DNA, the CDR3 is TGTGCAAGTCGCTTAGCTACAGGGAAGAACTATGGCTACACCTTC.

The rearrangement links TRBV14 to TRBJ1-1; D gene ambiguous. Per germline, CDR1 SGHDN and CDR2 FVKESK. The V end was cut by 4 bases, the J end by 5 bases, with 17 bases between. The CDR3 is 15 residues long. The CDR3 nucleotides read TGTGCCAGCAGCCGATCCTCGATAGATGAGACTGAAGCTTTCTTT. This gives the protein CASSRSSIDETEAFF. The full variable domain, with the rest looked up from reference TRBV14 and TRBJ1-1, is EAGVTQFPSHSVIEKGQTVTLRCDPISGHDNLYWYRRVMGKEIKFLLHFVKESKQDESGMPNNRFLAERTGGTYSTLKVQPAELEDSGVYFCASSRSSIDETEAFFGQGTRLTVV.

This clone appeared once. The genes are TRBV5-6 and TRBJ1-2, with a possible D match to TRBD1 (6 bases). Germline CDR1 SGHDT, CDR2 YYEEEE. The CDR3 length is 15 residues. The V end was cut by 2 bases, the J end by 3 bases, with 14 bases between. CDR3 nucleotides: TGTGCCAGCAGCTTAGGTGACAGGAACTACTATGGCTACACCTTC. Protein sequence: CASSLGDRNYYGYTF. Complete variable domain (other parts from reference TRBV5-6 and TRBJ1-2): DAGVTQSPTHLIKTRGQQVTLRCSPKSGHDTVSWYQQALGQGPQFIFQYYEEEERQRGNFPDRFSGHQFPNYSSELNVNALLLGDSALYLCASSLGDRNYYGYTFGSGTRLTVV.

The chain is built from TRBV11-2 and TRBJ2-1, with 7 bases aligning to TRBD2. This CDR3 has 17 residues. Trimming removed 1 base from V and 6 bases from J; junction bases left unmatched: 12. In germline, CDR1 is SGHAT, CDR2 FQNNGV. The chain's CDR3 is CASSLVGVAGHVNEQFF. The CDR3 bases are TGTGCCAGCAGCTTAGTCGGGGTAGCGGGTCACGTCAATGAGCAGTTCTTC.

This rearrangement joins TRBV7-8 to TRBJ1-5, with TRBD1 matching over 8 bases. CDR1 SGHVS and CDR2 FQNEAQ come from the germline V gene. CDR3 length: 18 residues. The J segment lost 6 bases and the V segment lost 5 bases, leaving 18 bases of the junction unmatched. The CDR3 DNA sequence: TGTGCCAGCAGCCGTTGGACAGGGAAGTTTTACGTTGGTCAGCCCCAGCATTTT. Translation gives CASSRWTGKFYVGQPQHF.

This rearrangement joins TRBV5-1 to TRBJ2-1, with 9 nucleotides matching TRBD2. This CDR3 spans 16 amino acids. Germline CDR1 and CDR2: SGHRS and YFSETQ. V was pared by 2 bases and J by 7 bases, with 10 bases of the junction left unmatched. CDR3 coding DNA: TGCGCCAGCAGCTTCTGGCGTCGACTAGCGGCGAATGAGCAGTTCTTC. Translation gives CASSFWRRLAANEQFF.

The chain has TRBV4-1 and TRBJ2-1; D may be TRBD2 (6 bases). V was trimmed by 4 bases and J by 5 bases, leaving 15 bases between them. This CDR3 region has 15 residues. Germline V gene data show CDR1 as MGHRA and CDR2 as YSYEKL. CDR3 residues: CASSRFGVADNEQFF. The CDR3, as DNA: TGCGCCAGCAGCCGATTTGGGGTAGCGGACAATGAGCAGTTCTTC.

This clone was picked up many times. The chain carries TRBV18 and TRBJ1-2; no clear D gene. This CDR3 region has 14 residues. Germline CDR1 reads KGHSH; CDR2 reads LQKENI. Trimming removed 3 bases from V and 6 bases from J, with 14 bases in between. In nucleotides, the CDR3 is TGTGCCAGCTCACCGGGTCCCGTCGGGGATGGCTACACCTTC. Amino acids: CASSPGPVGDGYTF.

The chain couples TRBV4-2 to TRBJ1-1; 8 positions agree with TRBD1. V gave up 3 bases and J gave up 0 bases; unmatched junction bases: 9. Germline V gene data show CDR1 as LGHNA and CDR2 as YNFKEQ. This CDR3 has 17 residues. CDR3 DNA: TGTGCCAGCAGCCAGGGATCGACAGGGGCGGTGAACACTGAAGCTTTCTTT. Encoded protein: CASSQGSTGAVNTEAFF.

The genes are TRBV7-2 and TRBJ2-7, with D possibly matching TRBD2 (5 bases). Trimming left V 3 bases short and J 7 bases short, with 10 bases between. CDR3 size: 12 residues. Germline CDR1 SGHTA, CDR2 FQGNSA. Here the CDR3 reads CASSFRGGEQYF. In DNA, the CDR3 is TGTGCCAGCAGCTTCCGAGGCGGGGAGCAGTACTTC.